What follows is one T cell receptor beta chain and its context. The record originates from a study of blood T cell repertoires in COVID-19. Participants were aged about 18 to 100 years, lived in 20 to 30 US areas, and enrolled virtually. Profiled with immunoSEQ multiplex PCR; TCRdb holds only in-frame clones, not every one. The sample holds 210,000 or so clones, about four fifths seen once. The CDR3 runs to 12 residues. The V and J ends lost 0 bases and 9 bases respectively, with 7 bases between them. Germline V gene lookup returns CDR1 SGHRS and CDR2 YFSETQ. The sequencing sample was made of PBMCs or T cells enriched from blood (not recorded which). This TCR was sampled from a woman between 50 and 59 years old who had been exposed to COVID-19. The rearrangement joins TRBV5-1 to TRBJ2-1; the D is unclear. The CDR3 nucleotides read TGCGCCAGCAGCTTGGATATCGTTGAGCAGTTCTTC. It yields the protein CASSLDIVEQFF.